Listed below are T cell receptor beta chains from one sample, sequenced in a study of T cells in Graves' hyperthyroidism and ophthalmopathy. One entry per CDR3 protein, called by TCRdb with MiXCR from the multiplex PCR reads. The table has about 510,000 distinct CDR3 sequences, approximately 49% seen once. The sample was peripheral blood or thyroid tissue (not recorded which). All receptors come from an adult woman with Graves' disease, either hyperthyroidism or ophthalmopathy (not recorded which). The CDR3 runs from the conserved cysteine through the conserved F or W. D genes are given only for firm matches. Expanded clones get a size class; other rows say once, few or many, or leave the size out.

d_gene,j_gene,v_gene,abundance,CDR3aa,CDR3nt
-,TRBJ1-5,TRBV10-3,-,CAISESPGRNQPQHF,TGTGCCATCAGTGAGTCACCTGGACGGAATCAGCCCCAGCATTTT
-,TRBJ1-2,TRBV7-2,many,CASSPGSLNYGYTF,TGTGCCAGCAGCCCCGGGTCCCTTAACTATGGCTACACCTTC
-,TRBJ2-2,TRBV7-3,-,CASSQGELNTGELFF,TGCGCCAGCAGCCAAGGAGAGCTAAACACCGGGGAGCTGTTTTTT
-,TRBJ1-2,TRBV7-2,-,CASSLGSQRFYGYTF,TGTGCCAGCAGCTTAGGGTCCCAGCGGTTCTATGGCTACACCTTC
-,TRBJ1-2,TRBV20-1,many,CSARDQGRVHYGYTF,TGCAGTGCTAGAGATCAGGGGAGGGTCCACTATGGCTACACCTTC
TRBD1,TRBJ2-7,TRBV6-5,-,CASSTAGTAVYEQYF,TGTGCCAGCAGTACCGCCGGGACAGCAGTCTACGAGCAGTACTTC
TRBD1,TRBJ2-7,TRBV10-3,many,CAISETRQGSYEQYF,TGTGCCATCAGTGAGACACGACAGGGGTCCTACGAGCAGTACTTC
-,TRBJ2-2,TRBV20-1,-,CSAIIGDTGELFF,TGCAGCGCTATAATCGGGGATACCGGGGAGCTGTTTTTT
-,TRBJ2-7,TRBV10-3,-,CAIRPNYRVYEQYF,TGTGCCATCAGACCCAATTACAGGGTCTACGAGCAGTACTTC
-,TRBJ1-1,TRBV14,-,CASTPSGGWTEAFF,TGTGCCAGCACCCCATCGGGGGGTTGGACTGAAGCTTTCTTT
TRBD1,TRBJ2-3,TRBV2,few,CASTPGTGAYF,TGTGCCAGCACCCCCGGGACAGGTGCTTATTTT
TRBD1,TRBJ1-5,TRBV28,-,CASSLQGEVQPQHF,TGTGCCAGCAGTTTGCAGGGGGAGGTTCAGCCCCAGCATTTT
-,TRBJ1-5,TRBV28,few,CASSYYAANQPQHF,TGTGCCAGCAGCTACTACGCCGCCAATCAGCCCCAGCATTTT
TRBD1,TRBJ1-2,TRBV5-5,many,CASSPWTGHYGYTF,TGTGCCAGCAGCCCCTGGACAGGGCACTATGGCTACACCTTC
TRBD2,TRBJ2-7,TRBV10-3,many,CAIKAGGLREQYF,TGTGCCATCAAAGCGGGAGGGCTGCGCGAGCAGTACTTC
-,TRBJ2-4,TRBV6-1,-,CASVQDLAKNIQYF,TGTGCCAGCGTACAGGATTTGGCCAAAAACATTCAGTACTTC
-,TRBJ2-7,TRBV7-2,many,CASSFRGRTFGFYEQYF,TGTGCCAGCAGCTTCCGGGGTCGGACCTTTGGTTTCTACGAGCAGTACTTC
-,TRBJ1-4,TRBV7-2,-,CASSSEGAEKLFF,TGTGCCAGCAGCTCAGAAGGGGCCGAAAAACTGTTTTTT
-,TRBJ2-7,TRBV19,few,CASSVRPDHGSYEQYF,TGTGCCAGTAGTGTCAGACCGGACCACGGCTCCTACGAGCAGTACTTC
TRBD1,TRBJ1-1,TRBV12-3/TRBV12-4,many,CASSLGTGLRAFF,TGTGCCAGCAGTTTAGGGACAGGGTTACGAGCTTTCTTT
-,TRBJ1-1,TRBV15,-,CATQLAFRETEAFF,TGTGCCACCCAACTGGCCTTCAGGGAAACTGAGGCTTTCTTT
-,TRBJ2-5,TRBV7-2,-,CASSRGFGGVGETQYF,TGTGCCAGCAGCAGGGGATTCGGCGGGGTAGGGGAGACCCAGTACTTC
-,TRBJ1-1,TRBV29-1,-,CSVEGAGKGTEAFF,TGCAGCGTTGAAGGGGCAGGGAAAGGAACTGAAGCTTTCTTT
TRBD1,TRBJ2-7,TRBV10-3,few,CAISHYGQGASYEQYF,TGTGCCATCAGCCACTACGGACAGGGAGCAAGCTACGAGCAGTACTTC
-,TRBJ1-4,TRBV13,-,CASSLGFEKLFF,TGTGCCAGCAGCTTAGGTTTTGAAAAACTGTTTTTT
-,TRBJ1-2,TRBV29-1,few,CSVERVGYTF,TGCAGCGTTGAACGGGTTGGCTACACCTTC
TRBD1,TRBJ1-4,TRBV5-6,many,CASSLGPQGEREKLFF,TGTGCCAGCAGCTTGGGCCCCCAGGGGGAGAGAGAAAAACTGTTTTTT
-,TRBJ1-5,TRBV20-1,many,CSARDSSRMVHQPQHF,TGCAGTGCTAGAGATAGTAGCAGGATGGTACATCAGCCCCAGCATTTT
-,TRBJ1-5,TRBV7-3,-,CASSLQRDMPQHF,TGTGCCAGCAGCTTACAGCGGGACATGCCCCAGCATTTT
-,TRBJ2-5,TRBV29-1,-,CSVETPGDEGEYF,TGCAGCGTTGAAACACCCGGTGACGAAGGAGAGTACTTC
TRBD2,TRBJ2-7,TRBV10-2,-,CASSYPSGSTHEQYF,TGTGCCAGCAGTTATCCCAGCGGGAGCACCCACGAGCAGTACTTC
-,TRBJ1-3,TRBV11-2,-,CASSLGFGPGNTIYF,TGTGCCAGCAGCTTAGGGTTCGGGCCTGGAAACACCATATATTTT
-,TRBJ1-2,TRBV3-1,-,CASSQTRYNGYTF,TGTGCCAGCAGCCAAACACGGTACAATGGCTACACCTTC